What follows describes a single TCR beta chain. Its antigen is not known. The method was immunoSEQ multiplex PCR; TCRdb's version includes in-frame clones alone and lacks a portion of them. The table lists over 150,000 clones, about 90% of them singletons. This sample is part of a study of cytomegalovirus exposure and HLA in healthy donors. Trimming cost V 3 bases and J 1 base, with 12 bases left between them. Looked up from germline, CDR1 is SGHVS and CDR2 is FQNEAQ. This CDR3 has 15 residues. Broader study findings: Cytomegalovirus-associated TCR beta chains were listed, numbering some 170. Generally TCR sequences proved uncommon, though certain public TCRs appeared in numerous donors. As was reported, the classifier diagnosed cytomegalovirus status with high specificity and sensitivity.

Sequences were obtained from PBMCs. The sequence came from a young woman in good health and CMV-seropositive. The chain uses TRBV7-8 and TRBJ1-1; D is ambiguous. The CDR3, as DNA: TGTGCCAGCAGCTTCTTCCAAGCTTCGAACACTGAAGCTTTCTTT. Its translation: CASSFFQASNTEAFF.